The next 21 T cell receptor beta chains were all read from a single sample in a study of siplizumab effects on memory and regulatory T cells. Libraries were prepared by immunoSEQ multiplex PCR; TCRdb keeps only in-frame clonotypes and omits some of them. This sample has 99,000 or so clones; roughly 91% occur once, and the top ten carry around 0.29%. Sequenced input: CD4+ T cells sorted from blood. These receptors were collected from a human donor in good health.

This clone was recorded only once. The junction and the germline gene differ at one end; a read error may be behind it. The chain joins TRBV6-1 to TRBJ1-2, with a weak D call TRBD1 (5 bases). The germline V gene encodes CDR1 MNHNS and CDR2 SASEGT. The CDR3 is made up of 15 amino acids. The CDR3 DNA sequence: TGTGCCAGCAGTGAAACAACAAACAGGCCTACCCAACGCCCGTTC. This codes for CASSETTNRPTQRPF.

The chain combines TRBV11-1 with TRBJ2-1; TRBD1 or TRBD2 may be the D gene (6 bases each). Germline V gene lookup returns CDR1 SGHAT and CDR2 FQDESV (reference sequence). Trimming stripped 2 bases from V and 8 bases from J, with 16 bases between. The CDR3 is made up of 15 amino acids. CDR3 nucleotide sequence: TGTGCCAGCAGCTTACTTCAGGGGACTGACTATGAGCAGTTCTTC. Translation: CASSLLQGTDYEQFF.

V and J are TRBV11-2 and TRBJ1-6; TRBD1 matches at 8 bases. This CDR3 comprises 14 residues. V dropped 2 bases and J dropped 7; count of bases not matched to a gene: 1. Germline CDR1 SGHAT, CDR2 FQNNGV. CDR3 loop: CASSLRQGNSPLHF. CDR3 coding DNA: TGTGCCAGCAGCTTAAGACAGGGGAATTCACCCCTCCACTTT.

The J gene is TRBJ1-4, the V gene TRBV6-1; 8 nucleotides line up with TRBD1. The germline CDR1 and CDR2 sequences are MNHNS and SASEGT. This CDR3 has 15 residues. After removal of 5 bases from V and 4 bases from J, the junction contained 6 bases not matched to a gene. CDR3 nucleotide sequence: TGTGCCAGCAGTCTTACAGGGGGTTTTAATGAAAAACTGTTTTTT. Protein sequence: CASSLTGGFNEKLFF.

V and J are TRBV9 and TRBJ1-1; D is possibly TRBD1 (5 bases). Trimming left V 3 bases short and J 0 bases short, with 15 bases between. The CDR3 consists of 16 residues. Germline V gives CDR1 SGDLS, CDR2 YYNGEE. The DNA of the CDR3 is TGTGCCAGCAGCGCCGAACCGGGACGGGTGAACACTGAAGCTTTCTTT. Amino acids: CASSAEPGRVNTEAFF. The full variable domain, completed using reference TRBV9 and TRBJ1-1, is DSGVTQTPKHLITATGQRVTLRCSPRSGDLSVYWYQQSLDQGLQFLIQYYNGEERAKGNILERFSAQQFPDLHSELNLSSLELGDSALYFCASSAEPGRVNTEAFFGQGTRLTVV.

The CDR3 nucleotides read TGTGCCTGGAGGCCGAAGGGGGTTAACACCATATATTTT. As protein: CAWRPKGVNTIYF. The chain is built from TRBV30 and TRBJ1-3; a weak D match, TRBD1 (6 bases). CDR1 is GTSNPN and CDR2 is SVGIG in the germline V gene (reference sequence). Between the trimmed V and J ends, which lost 3 bases and 7 bases, there was a span of 13 bases. The CDR3 is 13 residues long.

In DNA, the CDR3 is TGTGCCAGCAGCCCCGGACTAGCGGGCCCCTACGAGCAGTACTTC. Translation: CASSPGLAGPYEQYF. The rearrangement uses TRBV5-4 and TRBJ2-7, with 11 bases matching TRBD2. V was pared by 4 bases and J by 2 bases, with 5 bases of the junction left unmatched. Looked up from germline, CDR1 is SGHNT and CDR2 is YYREEE (reference sequence). The CDR3 is 15 residues long.

The chain carries TRBV4-2 and TRBJ2-3; D remains ambiguous. Per the germline V gene, CDR1 is LGHNA and CDR2 is YNFKEQ. Trimming removed 2 bases at V and 6 bases at J, with 9 bases between. There are 13 residues in the CDR3. The CDR3 DNA reads TGTGCCAGCAGCCAACTGCAGGTCGATACGCAGTATTTT. Translated, it gives CASSQLQVDTQYF.

The rearrangement links TRBV7-2 to TRBJ2-1, with 7 nucleotides matching TRBD2. The V and J ends lost 2 bases and 7 bases, in that order; junction bases with no gene match: 8. The CDR3 covers 15 residues. Per the germline V gene, CDR1 is SGHTA and CDR2 is FQGNSA. CDR3 coding DNA: TGTGCCAGCAGCTTATCTAGCGGACGGGTGAATGAGCAGTTCTTC. It yields the protein CASSLSSGRVNEQFF.

Only one count was recorded for this clone. J is TRBJ1-3 and V is TRBV6-6, with D maybe TRBD1 (6 bases). The CDR3 is 14 residues long. Trimming stripped 2 bases from V and 8 bases from J, with 13 bases between. From germline, CDR1 is MNHNY and CDR2 SVGAGI (reference sequence). The chain's CDR3 is CASSYRTGGYTIYF. CDR3 sequence (DNA): TGTGCCAGCAGTTACAGGACTGGGGGCTACACCATATATTTT.

This clone was found once. The junction and the germline gene differ at one end; a read error may be behind it. The rearrangement uses TRBV6-6 and TRBJ2-5; D is tentatively TRBD1 or TRBD2 (5 bases each). The CDR3 has 14 amino acids. The germline V gene encodes CDR1 MNHNY and CDR2 SVGAGI (reference sequence). Here the CDR3 reads CASSAPGRQGTQYF. DNA for the CDR3: TGTGCCAGCAGTGCTCCGGGACGCCAAGGGACCCAGTACTTC.

The chain joins TRBV5-6 to TRBJ1-3; D is ambiguous. Germline values: CDR1 SGHDT, CDR2 YYEEEE. The CDR3 consists of 14 residues. V was cut by 3 bases and J by 0 bases, with 7 bases left in between. CDR3 in DNA: TGTGCCAGCAGCTCGACCAGCTCTGGAAACACCATATATTTT. This encodes CASSSTSSGNTIYF.

The V gene is TRBV14, the J gene TRBJ2-7; 12 bases line up with TRBD2. The CDR3 contains 17 residues. The J segment lost 4 bases and the V segment lost 4 bases, leaving 11 bases of the junction unmatched. CDR1 SGHDN and CDR2 FVKESK come from the germline V gene. This CDR3 is CASSRASTSGSWYEQYF. The CDR3 region has the DNA TGTGCCAGCAGCCGAGCTTCGACTAGCGGGAGTTGGTACGAGCAGTACTTC.

The chain links TRBV6-1 to TRBJ1-2; no reliable D call. With 6 bases removed from V and 3 bases from J, the gap between germline ends came to 11 bases. This CDR3 has 13 residues. Germline assignment: CDR1 MNHNS and CDR2 SASEGT. DNA of the CDR3: TGTGCCAGCAGCCTTACAGAAGACTATGGCTACACCTTC. It is translated as CASSLTEDYGYTF.

The chain employs TRBV2 and TRBJ1-1; weak D call: TRBD1 (6 bases). Germline CDR1 is SNHLY and CDR2 is FYNNEI. The CDR3 has 16 amino acids. V was pared by 1 base and J by 0 bases, with 12 bases between. The CDR3 nucleotides are TGTGCCAGCAGTGAAGAGGGGGGACGGCTGAACACTGAAGCTTTCTTT. Residues: CASSEEGGRLNTEAFF. The full variable domain, its missing parts supplied by reference TRBV2 and TRBJ1-1, is EPEVTQTPSHQVTQMGQEVILRCVPISNHLYFYWYRQILGQKVEFLVSFYNNEISEKSEIFDDQFSVERPDGSNFTLKIRSTKLEDSAMYFCASSEEGGRLNTEAFFGQGTRLTVV.

The chain has TRBV15 and TRBJ2-2; TRBD1 is a possible D gene (5 bases). V dropped 4 bases and J dropped 7 bases, with 10 bases sitting between them. The CDR3 runs 13 residues. Germline values: CDR1 LNHNV, CDR2 YYDKDF (reference sequence). CDR3 nucleotides: TGTGCCACCAGCATCAGGGTCGGCGGGGAGCTGTTTTTT. This encodes CATSIRVGGELFF.

The rearrangement uses TRBV18 and TRBJ1-4; TRBD1 is a possible D gene (5 bases). This CDR3 spans 13 amino acids. Trimming cost V 3 bases and J 5 bases, with 7 bases left between them. CDR1 is KGHSH, CDR2 LQKENI, per germline. The CDR3 loop is CASSPQGNEKLFF. The CDR3 region has the DNA TGTGCCAGCTCACCCCAGGGAAATGAAAAACTGTTTTTT.

This clone showed up just once. The V gene is TRBV2, the J gene TRBJ1-6; TRBD1 aligns across 7 bases. The trim removed 6 bases at V and 13 bases at J, leaving 15 bases unmatched. The CDR3 runs 15 residues. CDR1 and CDR2 (germline): SNHLY, FYNNEI. This CDR3 is CASSESQGGGMPLHF. The CDR3 bases are TGTGCCAGCAGCGAGAGCCAGGGGGGCGGCATGCCCCTCCACTTT.

This chain connects TRBV7-8 to TRBJ2-3, with TRBD1 as a possible D gene (6 bases). CDR1 and CDR2 from the germline V gene are SGHVS and FQNEAQ. This CDR3 has 14 residues. V was shortened by 2 bases and J by 7 bases, with 13 bases between the two germline ends. CDR3 sequence (DNA): TGTGCCAGCAGCTTATCCCAGGGGAGCAATACGCAGTATTTT. Its protein product is CASSLSQGSNTQYF.

The rearrangement joins TRBV5-6 to TRBJ1-2; D might be TRBD1 (5 bases). Trimming left V 3 bases short and J 4 bases short, with 10 bases between. Germline values: CDR1 SGHDT, CDR2 YYEEEE. CDR3 length: 13 amino acids. CDR3 region: CASSWMGGYGYTF. The CDR3 DNA follows: TGTGCCAGCAGCTGGATGGGGGGCTATGGCTACACCTTC.

J is TRBJ2-7 and V is TRBV11-1; 7 bases fit TRBD1. J lost 0 bases, V lost 1 base, and 3 bases had no gene match. The CDR3 totals 15 residues. CDR1 is SGHAT, CDR2 FQDESV, per germline (reference sequence). The CDR3 region has the DNA TGTGCCAGCAGCTTAGGGGGGACAGACTCCTACGAGCAGTACTTC. Its translation: CASSLGGTDSYEQYF.